The rows below give T cell receptor beta chains drawn from one sample of a study of Graves' ophthalmopathy and Graves' hyperthyroidism. TCRdb re-called the multiplex PCR reads with MiXCR, one entry per CDR3 protein. The sample consists of around 1.1 million distinct CDR3 sequences, less than 45% of them appearing once. The sample comprised peripheral blood or thyroid tissue (not recorded which). The receptors shown here come from an adult man with Graves' hyperthyroidism. Both conserved end residues are part of each CDR3. Fields, in order: V gene, CDR3 length, D gene, J gene, clone size, CDR3 protein, CDR3 DNA. D genes are given only for firm matches. Clone size is not always given. Where it is, it says once, few, many or a class for expanded clones.

TRBV7-2	14	NA	TRBJ1-1	NA	CASGPMVSDTEAFF	TGTGCCAGCGGCCCCATGGTGTCTGACACTGAAGCTTTCTTT
TRBV5-8	15	NA	TRBJ2-5	few	CASDPGASVQETQYF	TGTGCCAGCGACCCGGGGGCATCAGTACAAGAGACCCAGTACTTC
TRBV14	14	NA	TRBJ1-1	NA	CASSQERRGERAFF	TGTGCCAGCAGCCAAGAAAGGCGCGGGGAGCGTGCTTTCTTT
TRBV7-9	16	TRBD1	TRBJ1-1	many	CASSSNTGTENTEAFF	TGTGCCAGCAGCTCAAATACCGGGACAGAGAACACTGAAGCTTTCTTT
TRBV7-9	12	NA	TRBJ2-2	many	CASSERVGELFF	TGTGCCAGCAGCGAGAGGGTCGGGGAGCTGTTTTTT
TRBV9	16	TRBD1	TRBJ2-2	many	CASSVGQGANTGELFF	TGTGCCAGCAGCGTAGGACAGGGGGCAAACACCGGGGAGCTGTTTTTT
TRBV20-1	12	NA	TRBJ1-1	NA	CSARQWNTEAFF	TGCAGTGCTAGGCAATGGAACACTGAAGCTTTCTTT
TRBV10-3	15	NA	TRBJ2-1	few	CASSEVGTPRHEQFF	TGTGCCAGCAGTGAAGTCGGGACTCCAAGACATGAGCAGTTCTTC
TRBV20-1	18	NA	TRBJ2-5	NA	CSAIPPRGAGVEQETQYF	TGCAGTGCGATCCCACCACGGGGAGCGGGCGTAGAACAAGAGACCCAGTACTTC
TRBV7-6	16	TRBD1	TRBJ2-7	NA	CASSTRKGGPPYEQYF	TGTGCCAGCAGCACCCGAAAAGGGGGCCCGCCCTACGAGCAGTACTTC
TRBV2	12	TRBD1	TRBJ2-7	NA	CAGGTGVSEQYF	TGTGCCGGAGGGACAGGGGTTAGTGAGCAGTACTTC
TRBV29-1	14	NA	TRBJ1-2	many	CSVEEDAENYGYTF	TGCAGCGTTGAAGAGGACGCCGAAAACTATGGCTACACCTTC
TRBV25-1	16	NA	TRBJ1-2	NA	CATNQAPIQGSAGYTF	TGTGCCACCAACCAGGCTCCTATACAGGGTTCTGCGGGCTACACCTTC
TRBV29-1	14	TRBD1	TRBJ1-1	few	CSLKDRGRLTEAFF	TGCAGCTTGAAGGACAGGGGGCGGCTAACTGAAGCTTTCTTT
TRBV14	13	NA	TRBJ1-2	many	CASSLRLGHGYTF	TGTGCCAGCAGCCTACGACTTGGACATGGCTACACCTTC
TRBV29-1	12	NA	TRBJ2-5	NA	CSVAPAEGTQYF	TGCAGCGTGGCGCCGGCTGAAGGGACCCAGTACTTC
TRBV2	15	NA	TRBJ1-5	few	CASSEVGTGHRPQHF	TGTGCCAGCAGTGAAGTTGGGACGGGCCATCGCCCCCAGCATTTT
TRBV10-3	15	TRBD1	TRBJ1-4	many	CAISESLGQGEKLFF	TGTGCCATCAGTGAGTCTCTAGGACAGGGAGAAAAACTGTTTTTT
TRBV2	13	NA	TRBJ2-5	NA	CASSGGSRATQYF	TGTGCCAGCAGTGGGGGAAGTCGGGCGACCCAGTACTTC
TRBV20-1	15	NA	TRBJ1-6	many	CSATGTSGSNSPLHF	TGCAGTGCTACCGGGACATCAGGCTCTAATTCACCCCTCCACTTT
TRBV12-3/TRBV12-4	15	TRBD1	TRBJ1-5	many	CASVAGTGNNQPQHF	TGTGCCAGCGTTGCCGGGACAGGGAACAATCAGCCCCAGCATTTT
TRBV12-3/TRBV12-4	13	NA	TRBJ1-2	NA	CASAPDRNYGYTF	TGTGCCAGTGCCCCCGACAGAAACTATGGCTACACCTTC
TRBV19	12	NA	TRBJ2-6	NA	CASSIRGDTEAF	TGTGCCAGTAGTATAAGGGGCGACACTGAAGCTTTC
TRBV10-3	13	NA	TRBJ1-5	many	CAIQFDSNQPQHF	TGTGCCATTCAGTTTGATAGCAATCAGCCCCAGCATTTT
TRBV2	15	TRBD1	TRBJ1-6	many	CASSKTGVDNSPLHF	TGTGCCAGCAGTAAGACAGGGGTCGATAATTCACCCCTCCACTTT
TRBV20-1	14	TRBD1	TRBJ1-5	few	CSARTGFIDQPQHF	TGCAGTGCTAGGACAGGGTTTATAGATCAGCCCCAGCATTTT